Listed below are T cell receptor beta chains from one sample, sequenced in a study of blood T cell repertoires in COVID-19. Using immunoSEQ multiplex PCR, the repertoire was profiled, and TCRdb retains in-frame clones only, with some absent. Of about 170,000 clones listed, 86% were seen once; the top ten hold under 3.5%. Sequenced sample: peripheral blood. The receptors shown here come from a man between 70 and 80 years old with acute or convalescent COVID-19. Both conserved end residues are part of each CDR3. D genes are given only for firm matches. Clone size is not always given. Where it is, it says once, few, many or a class for expanded clones.

v_gene	d_gene	j_gene	abundance	CDR3aa	CDR3nt
TRBV6-2/TRBV6-3	TRBD2	TRBJ2-1	once	CASSPAVSSGSVDEQFF	TGTGCCAGCAGCCCCGCCGTTTCTAGCGGGAGTGTAGATGAGCAGTTCTTC
TRBV2	NA	TRBJ2-3	NA	CASNEGFTDTQYF	TGTGCCAGCAACGAGGGATTCACAGATACGCAGTATTTT
TRBV3-1/TRBV3-2	TRBD2	TRBJ2-2	few	CASSQDGRGTDTGELFF	TGTGCCAGCAGCCAAGACGGGCGGGGGACTGACACCGGGGAGCTGTTTTTT
TRBV9	TRBD1	TRBJ2-7	NA	CASSFGDRGTYEQYF	TGTGCCAGCAGCTTTGGGGACAGGGGAACATACGAGCAGTACTTC
TRBV5-1	TRBD1	TRBJ2-6	NA	CASSSQGAGANVLTF	TGCGCCAGCAGTTCTCAGGGGGCTGGGGCCAACGTCCTGACTTTC
TRBV23-1	NA	TRBJ1-2	few	CASRGLVGYTF	TGCGCCAGCAGGGGGCTGGTTGGCTACACCTTC
TRBV2	NA	TRBJ2-7	few	CASDRELEQYF	TGTGCCAGCGATCGGGAATTAGAGCAGTACTTC
TRBV12-3/TRBV12-4	NA	TRBJ1-2	NA	CASSFAGYGYTF	TGTGCCAGCAGTTTTGCAGGCTATGGCTACACCTTC
TRBV6-5	NA	TRBJ1-4	NA	CASRQTGSGEKLFF	TGTGCCAGCAGACAAACAGGGTCCGGCGAAAAACTGTTTTTT
TRBV18	TRBD1	TRBJ1-2	NA	CASSPPGQGFGGYTF	TGTGCCAGCTCACCACCGGGACAGGGGTTTGGCGGCTACACCTTC
TRBV9	TRBD2	TRBJ2-7	once	CASSEAGGTSGPYEQYF	TGTGCCAGCAGCGAGGCGGGCGGGACTAGCGGGCCCTACGAGCAGTACTTC
TRBV4-1	TRBD1	TRBJ1-2	NA	CASSQGGQGYSYGYTF	TGCGCCAGCAGCCAAGGGGGACAGGGTTATAGCTATGGCTACACCTTC
TRBV9	NA	TRBJ1-1	once	CASRLIQGSHTEAFF	TGTGCCAGCAGGTTAATACAGGGTAGCCACACTGAAGCTTTCTTT
TRBV6-5	TRBD1	TRBJ1-1	NA	CASRGTGLAEAFF	TGTGCCAGCAGGGGGACAGGTCTGGCTGAAGCTTTCTTT
TRBV4-3	TRBD2	TRBJ2-1	NA	CASSQAGLAGGGGNEQFF	TGCGCCAGCAGCCAAGCAGGTTTAGCGGGGGGAGGGGGCAATGAGCAGTTCTTC
TRBV7-3	TRBD2	TRBJ2-1	NA	CASSLNYRSGLGNNEQFF	TGTGCCAGCAGCTTAAATTATCGGTCGGGACTAGGGAACAATGAGCAGTTCTTC
TRBV19	NA	TRBJ1-1	NA	CASSIPVGGTPFF	TGTGCCAGTAGTATCCCAGTCGGGGGAACGCCTTTCTTT
TRBV29-1	TRBD2	TRBJ2-2	NA	CSVLGGPITGELFF	TGCAGCGTGCTGGGAGGGCCGATCACCGGGGAGCTGTTTTTT
TRBV5-1	NA	TRBJ1-6	NA	CASSLAPRGDSPLHF	TGCGCCAGCAGCTTGGCCCCCAGGGGAGATTCACCCCTCCACTTT
TRBV3-1/TRBV3-2	TRBD2	TRBJ2-3	NA	CASSRRGLAGGDTQYF	TGTGCCAGCAGCCGCCGGGGGCTAGCGGGAGGAGATACGCAGTATTTT
TRBV6-5	NA	TRBJ2-6	NA	CARRVPISGANVLTF	TGTGCCCGCAGGGTCCCTATTTCTGGGGCCAACGTCCTGACTTTC
TRBV5-5	TRBD1	TRBJ1-6	NA	CASSLQGPLGFYSPLHF	TGTGCCAGCAGCTTACAGGGGCCTCTGGGGTTTTATTCACCCCTCCACTTT
TRBV29-1	TRBD1	TRBJ2-1	NA	CSAGQGFANEQFF	TGCAGCGCGGGACAGGGGTTCGCCAATGAGCAGTTCTTC
TRBV21-1	NA	TRBJ1-3	NA	CASGVRGCAGNTIYF	TGTGCCAGCGGGGTGAGGGGGTGCGCTGGAAACACCATATATTTT
TRBV4-3	NA	TRBJ1-1	NA	CASSQDGGLMNTEAFF	TGCGCCAGCAGCCAAGATGGAGGGCTCATGAACACTGAAGCTTTCTTT
TRBV28	TRBD2	TRBJ2-5	NA	CASSLGGGGLADQETQYF	TGTGCCAGCAGTTTAGGGGGCGGGGGACTAGCGGACCAAGAGACCCAGTACTTC
TRBV10-3	TRBD1	TRBJ1-4	NA	CAISESGQGPTNEKLFF	TGTGCCATCAGTGAGTCGGGACAGGGCCCTACTAATGAAAAACTGTTTTTT
TRBV28	TRBD1	TRBJ2-4	NA	CASSLSGTGGNIQYF	TGTGCCAGCAGCCTCTCCGGGACAGGGGGTAACATTCAGTACTTC
TRBV6-2/TRBV6-3	NA	TRBJ1-4	once	CASSYHRVPPNEKLFF	TGTGCCAGCAGTTACCACAGGGTGCCGCCTAATGAAAAACTGTTTTTT
TRBV18	NA	TRBJ1-1	NA	CASSPGEGEAFF	TGTGCCAGCTCACCAGGGGAGGGTGAAGCTTTCTTT
TRBV5-1	NA	TRBJ1-3	NA	CASSILPGFSGNTIYF	TGCGCCAGCAGCATCCTCCCGGGTTTCTCTGGAAACACCATATATTTT
TRBV10-3	NA	TRBJ2-3	NA	CAISALPGSQAGTQYF	TGTGCCATCAGTGCCCTTCCCGGGTCCCAAGCTGGTACGCAGTATTTT